This T cell receptor beta chain originates from a study of blood T cell repertoires in COVID-19 (dated by TCRdb to 2019 to 2021). For the wider study: Samples from collaborators originated in the United States, Italy and Spain and spanned both the acute and convalescent phases of COVID-19. The material from the prospective study consisted of cDNA or gDNA derived from T cells, B-cell-depleted T cells, or PBMCs. The dataset comprised deeply sampled blood TCRbeta repertoires from subjects exposed to, actively infected with, or recovered from COVID-19. The repertoires were released in a freely available public database intended as a resource for research on the immune response to SARS-CoV-2. Samples were obtained from the ongoing ImmuneRACE study (first 160 participants) and from 1,200 or so subjects provided by 6 global collaborators. The sample metadata nearly always contained a de-identified subject ID, COVID-19 status, age in years and sex. Where HLA class I and class II types were available, the types were taken from metadata supplied by the sample provider, not from assay-based typing. Findings and caveats that apply to the study as a whole: Clinical and demographic metadata were provided uncurated, with the amount varying by source and participant.

Whole blood was collected in K2EDTA tubes by collaborating institutions according to the institutions' own protocols. For TCRbeta analysis, collaborator samples were shipped as frozen whole blood, as isolated PBMCs, or as DNA extracted from either sample type. Including the terminal cysteine and phenylalanine, the CDR3 comprises 15 residues. Of the read, only the CDR3 DNA is kept; its 45 bases are in frame from base 1. In the germline V gene, CDR1 corresponds to SGHAT and CDR2 to FQNNGV. At the junction V is shortened by 3 bases and J by 7 bases; bases outside the gene matches: 7. In this sample, this clone turned up once. It has no known antigen specificity. Per-nucleotide qualities are absent, and no much larger clonotype sits a single base away. TCRbeta CDR3 regions were amplified from genomic DNA by means of the immunoSEQ Assay, a bias-controlled multiplex PCR. Turning to the authors' computational methods: The number of nucleated cells in each sample was estimated from the amplification of reference gene primers within the assay. To quantify the absolute abundance of each unique TCRbeta CDR3 rearrangement, sequence reads were collapsed and filtered. For each sample, productive Simpson clonality was calculated as the square root of Simpson's diversity index across productive rearrangements. This is the immuneACCESS table as TCRdb keeps it, with only in-frame sequences that have V and J called. A part of the clones is gone; compared with another copy, unresolved V genes explain less than half, and the rest is unexplained. That table furnishes V, J and clone size, whereas the DNA furnished D and trimming. For this sample there are over 300,000 clones; roughly 90% appear just once. 5% to 8.5% of the sample rests with the top ten.

Source material: peripheral blood. Recombination connected TRBV11-2 to TRBJ2-2, with 8 bases matching TRBD2. This TCR derives from a young man with active or convalescent COVID-19. Here is the DNA: TGTGCCAGCAGCTTTGCGGGGGGAGGTATCGGGGAGCTGTTTTTT. Its protein product is CASSFAGGGIGELFF.